A selection of T cell receptor beta chains follows, all from one sample in a study of blood T cell repertoires in COVID-19. Using immunoSEQ multiplex PCR, the repertoire was profiled, and TCRdb retains in-frame clones only, with some absent. Of about 220,000 clones listed, more than 65% were seen once; the top ten hold around 9.5%. The sample taken for sequencing was peripheral blood. These receptor sequences come from a man aged 45-60 years with active or convalescent COVID-19. CDR3s include the opening cysteine and the closing phenylalanine or tryptophan. A D gene is named only where the DNA matches it firmly. Rows give clone size only sometimes, using once, few, many, or a class for an expanded clone.

clone size	J gene	V gene	D gene	CDR3 protein	CDR3 DNA
-	TRBJ1-5	TRBV2	-	CASSGTDPRQPQHF	TGTGCCAGCAGTGGGACAGACCCTAGGCAGCCCCAGCATTTT
-	TRBJ2-1	TRBV7-2	-	CASSLAPGVLYNEQFF	TGTGCCAGCAGCTTAGCCCCAGGGGTCCTCTACAATGAGCAGTTCTTC
-	TRBJ2-5	TRBV28	TRBD2	CASSYGLAGGPGQETQYF	TGTGCCAGCAGTTACGGACTAGCGGGAGGGCCGGGGCAAGAGACCCAGTACTTC
-	TRBJ1-2	TRBV11-2	TRBD1	CASSASGGSFGYTF	TGTGCCAGCAGCGCATCAGGGGGTTCCTTCGGCTACACCTTC
-	TRBJ2-7	TRBV18	-	CASSPPQGSRYEQYF	TGTGCCAGCTCACCACCGCAGGGGTCGAGGTACGAGCAGTACTTC
-	TRBJ1-2	TRBV5-4	-	CASTTVSDNYGYTF	TGTGCCAGCACCACAGTTAGCGATAACTATGGCTACACCTTC
once	TRBJ2-1	TRBV18	TRBD2	CASSPQTSGYNEQFF	TGTGCCAGCTCACCGCAAACTAGCGGCTACAATGAGCAGTTCTTC
-	TRBJ1-6	TRBV2	-	CASSTEGSPLHF	TGTGCCAGCAGTACAGAGGGTTCACCCCTCCACTTT
few	TRBJ1-5	TRBV28	-	CASSQIVSQAQPQHF	TGTGCCAGCAGCCAAATTGTAAGTCAAGCTCAGCCCCAGCATTTT
few	TRBJ1-2	TRBV3-1/TRBV3-2	-	CASSQVMGAVNYGYTF	TGTGCCAGCAGCCAAGTCATGGGGGCTGTTAACTATGGCTACACCTTC
-	TRBJ1-1	TRBV5-1	TRBD1	CASSLAATGGHLNTEAFF	TGCGCCAGCAGCTTGGCAGCTACAGGGGGCCACTTGAACACTGAAGCTTTCTTT
-	TRBJ2-1	TRBV3-1/TRBV3-2	-	CASREGPYNEQFF	TGTGCCAGCAGGGAGGGACCCTACAATGAGCAGTTCTTC
-	TRBJ1-1	TRBV9	TRBD1	CASSAGGPGGNTEAFF	TGTGCCAGCAGCGCGGGGGGCCCAGGGGGCAACACTGAAGCTTTCTTT
-	TRBJ2-2	TRBV27	TRBD2	CASSPLAGGHTGELFF	TGTGCCAGCAGCCCGCTAGCGGGGGGGCACACCGGGGAGCTGTTTTTT
-	TRBJ1-5	TRBV6-1	-	CASSVTSWREVQPQHF	TGTGCCAGCAGTGTAACCTCTTGGAGGGAGGTTCAGCCCCAGCATTTT
-	TRBJ2-7	TRBV29-1	-	CSVIAPSYEQYF	TGCAGCGTAATAGCACCCTCCTACGAGCAGTACTTC
-	TRBJ2-1	TRBV7-9	TRBD2	CASSLSAGGWNEQFF	TGTGCCAGCAGCTTAAGCGCGGGGGGGTGGAATGAGCAGTTCTTC
-	TRBJ2-3	TRBV7-2	-	CASSYSRGADTQYF	TGTGCCAGCAGCTATTCTCGAGGAGCAGATACGCAGTATTTT
once	TRBJ2-1	TRBV10-3	-	CAISGLPGNEQFF	TGTGCCATCAGTGGACTACCCGGGAATGAGCAGTTCTTC
-	TRBJ2-3	TRBV2	TRBD2	CASRAGGATDTQYF	TGTGCCAGCCGGGCGGGAGGGGCCACAGATACGCAGTATTTT
-	TRBJ1-5	TRBV19	TRBD1	CASSLGQDFNQPQHF	TGTGCCAGTAGCCTGGGACAGGATTTCAATCAGCCCCAGCATTTT
-	TRBJ1-4	TRBV20-1	-	CSASGAPGEKLFF	TGCAGTGCCAGTGGGGCCCCCGGTGAAAAACTGTTTTTT
-	TRBJ2-1	TRBV6-4	TRBD1	CASSAGTGDYNEQFF	TGTGCCAGCAGCGCCGGGACAGGGGACTACAATGAGCAGTTCTTC
-	TRBJ2-1	TRBV15	TRBD2	CATSRKNSGRVYNEQFF	TGTGCCACCAGCAGGAAAAATAGCGGGAGGGTTTACAATGAGCAGTTCTTC
-	TRBJ2-7	TRBV10-3	TRBD2	CAISGPSGKKEQYF	TGTGCCATCAGTGGTCCTAGCGGGAAAAAGGAGCAGTACTTC
-	TRBJ2-1	TRBV5-1	-	CASSLDLNEQFF	TGCGCCAGCAGCCTCGACTTGAATGAGCAGTTCTTC
-	TRBJ2-1	TRBV14	-	CATRPSGVFNEQFF	TGTGCCACCCGCCCCAGCGGAGTTTTCAATGAGCAGTTCTTC
few	TRBJ2-1	TRBV4-2	TRBD2	CASSPQDFGRGVNYNEQFF	TGTGCCAGCAGCCCCCAGGATTTCGGGCGGGGGGTCAATTACAATGAGCAGTTCTTC
once	TRBJ2-3	TRBV18	-	CASSPFTDTQYF	TGTGCCAGCTCACCCTTCACAGATACGCAGTATTTT
-	TRBJ1-2	TRBV10-1	-	CASSDGYGYTF	TGCGCCAGCAGTGACGGCTATGGCTACACCTTC
-	TRBJ1-4	TRBV6-5	-	CASRRGGNEKLFF	TGTGCCAGCCGCAGGGGCGGGAATGAAAAACTGTTTTTT
-	TRBJ2-7	TRBV7-9	TRBD1	CASSVTGGSEQYF	TGTGCCAGCAGCGTGACAGGGGGCAGCGAGCAGTACTTC
once	TRBJ2-5	TRBV15	-	CATSRVSGRETQYF	TGTGCCACCAGCAGAGTATCGGGTAGGGAGACCCAGTACTTC
-	TRBJ1-5	TRBV4-2	-	CASSQDLLPYNQPQHF	TGTGCCAGCAGCCAAGATCTTCTCCCCTACAATCAGCCCCAGCATTTT
-	TRBJ2-6	TRBV6-2/TRBV6-3	TRBD1	CASSLVRGQGASGANVLTF	TGTGCCAGCAGTTTAGTTAGAGGACAGGGGGCTTCTGGGGCCAACGTCCTGACTTTC